Below, 30 T cell receptor beta chains from the same sample are listed, as sequenced in a study of shared clonotypes between healthy human individuals. Clones were sequenced by immunoSEQ multiplex PCR, and TCRdb holds only the in-frame ones, with some missing. The table shows around 560,000 clones, with 85% to 95% occurring only once. As defined, naive CD8 cells were CD45RO-negative and positively selected for CCR7, with terminally differentiated effector memory CD45RA+ cells excluded. Sequencing used naive CD8+ T cells sorted from blood. The origin of the receptors is a woman aged 25-40 years in good health.

V usage is TRBV27 and J usage is TRBJ2-3; 9 positions match TRBD2. Germline V CDR1 and CDR2: MNHEY, SMNVEV (reference sequence). The CDR3 is 16 amino acids. V gave up 5 bases and J gave up 3 bases; unmatched junction bases: 9. CDR3 coding DNA: TGTGCCAGCAGTCCCCTCAGCGGGAGGAAGACAGATACGCAGTATTTT. Protein: CASSPLSGRKTDTQYF.

The chain carries TRBV28 and TRBJ2-7, with unresolved D. Germline CDR1 and CDR2: MDHEN and SYDVKM. V gave up 10 bases and J gave up 5 bases, with 15 bases separating them. CDR3 size: 12 residues. The CDR3 region is CAIKGIGHEQYF. The CDR3 region has the DNA TGTGCCATAAAGGGTATTGGCCACGAGCAGTACTTC.

The rearrangement uses TRBV11-2 and TRBJ2-7, with D perhaps matching TRBD2 (6 bases). This CDR3 has 14 residues. Per germline, CDR1 SGHAT and CDR2 FQNNGV. V lost 3 bases, J lost 2 bases, and 11 bases lay in between. For the CDR3, the DNA is TGTGCCAGCAGCTTGTCGGGAGTCGCCTACGAGCAGTACTTC. Its protein is CASSLSGVAYEQYF.

Turning to this clone: This sample also contains other DNA sequences that code for the same CDR3. This chain uses TRBV5-6 with TRBJ2-1; D is unresolved. The germline V and J ends were trimmed by 7 bases and 2 bases, with 7 bases remaining between them. The CDR3 length is 12 residues. Germline assignment: CDR1 SGHDT and CDR2 YYEEEE. This CDR3 is CASSSAYNEQFF. CDR3 DNA sequence: TGTGCCAGCTCGAGTGCCTACAATGAGCAGTTCTTC.

The chain joins TRBV29-1 to TRBJ2-1; D is undetermined. Germline loops: CDR1 SQVTM, CDR2 ANQGSEA. The CDR3 length is 13 residues. V was shortened by 8 bases and J by 3 bases, with 14 bases between the two germline ends. In nucleotides, the CDR3 is TGCAGCTGCACCTCGGGCTACTACAATGAGCAGTTCTTC. Protein sequence: CSCTSGYYNEQFF.

This chain uses TRBV6-5 with TRBJ1-4; the match to TRBD1 covers 8 bases. CDR1 is MNHEY, CDR2 SVGAGI, per germline. Trimming took 5 bases from V and 7 from J; bases not matched to a gene: 9. The CDR3 runs 15 residues. Written as DNA, the CDR3 is TGTGCCAGCAGTCCAACAGGGGGTGGTGGTGAAAAACTGTTTTTT. As protein: CASSPTGGGGEKLFF.

The V call is TRBV27, the J call TRBJ2-5; 7 nucleotides line up with TRBD2. Per the germline V gene, CDR1 is MNHEY and CDR2 is SMNVEV (reference sequence). The CDR3 length is 13 residues. The V segment lost 1 base and the J segment 9 bases; nucleotides outside the gene matches: 5. The CDR3 is CASSLLGGRAQYF. CDR3 in DNA: TGTGCCAGCAGTTTATTGGGGGGGAGGGCCCAGTACTTC.

This clone was recorded only once. The chain employs TRBV7-9 and TRBJ2-7; tentatively, D is TRBD1 or TRBD2 (5 bases each). CDR3 length equals 16 residues. Germline values: CDR1 SEHNR, CDR2 FQNEAQ (reference sequence). V lost 3 bases and J 2 bases, leaving 17 bases between the germline ends. The chain's CDR3 is CASSLYAGTRTYEQYF. CDR3 in DNA: TGTGCCAGCAGCTTGTATGCCGGGACGAGGACCTACGAGCAGTACTTC.

The CDR3 sequence: CSAMDYEQYF. Here the CDR3 DNA reads TGCAGTGCCATGGACTACGAGCAGTACTTC. The J gene is TRBJ2-7, the V gene TRBV20-1, with no clear D. V lost 6 bases to trimming and J lost 3 bases, with 6 bases between them. The germline V gene has CDR1 DFQATT and CDR2 SNEGSKA (reference sequence). The CDR3 has 10 residues.

In its sample, this clone was seen once. The chain links TRBV28 to TRBJ1-5; no firm D call. Germline V lookup: CDR1 MDHEN, CDR2 SYDVKM. V dropped 2 bases and J dropped 4 bases, with 6 bases sitting between them. This CDR3 is built from 13 residues. The CDR3 is CASSLGENQPQHF. CDR3 nucleotides: TGTGCCAGCAGTTTAGGGGAGAATCAGCCCCAGCATTTT. The variable domain in full, with the rest retrieved from reference TRBV28 and TRBJ1-5, is DVKVTQSSRYLVKRTGEKVFLECVQDMDHENMFWYRQDPGLGLRLIYFSYDVKMKEKGDIPEGYSVSREKKERFSLILESASTNQTSMYLCASSLGENQPQHFGDGTRLSIL.

Only one count was recorded for this clone. The chain uses TRBV30 and TRBJ2-3, with a possible D match to TRBD2 (6 bases). The ends were cut back, 2 bases at V and 3 bases at J, with 12 bases in the middle. The CDR3 runs to 14 residues. Looked up from germline, CDR1 is GTSNPN and CDR2 is SVGIG (reference sequence). CDR3 amino acids: CAWSTGGTTDTQYF. DNA of the CDR3: TGTGCCTGGAGTACGGGCGGGACTACAGATACGCAGTATTTT.

The chain employs TRBV11-2 and TRBJ2-7, with 8 bases aligning to TRBD1. This CDR3 comprises 16 residues. Germline loops: CDR1 SGHAT, CDR2 FQNNGV. Trimming cost V 2 bases and J 2 bases; bases outside gene matches: 8. CDR3: CASSLLVGRGPYEQYF. In nucleotides, the CDR3 is TGTGCCAGCAGCTTATTGGTGGGCAGGGGGCCCTACGAGCAGTACTTC.

V gene TRBV6-1 combines with J gene TRBJ1-1; D unclear. Trimming pared 6 bases from V and 0 bases from J, leaving 11 bases between. Germline V gene lookup returns CDR1 MNHNS and CDR2 SASEGT. The length of the CDR3 is 14 residues. CDR3 amino acids: CASRIPGMNTEAFF. The CDR3 coding sequence is TGTGCCAGCAGGATCCCCGGCATGAACACTGAAGCTTTCTTT.

This chain links TRBV27 with TRBJ2-2; D is undetermined. CDR3 length: 13 amino acids. Germline CDR1 MNHEY, CDR2 SMNVEV (reference sequence). The V gene lost 4 bases and the J gene lost 7 bases, with 10 bases spanning the gap. The CDR3 DNA follows: TGTGCCAGCAGTTCTAGGGTGGGCGGGGAGCTGTTTTTT. Its protein is CASSSRVGGELFF.

V gene TRBV28 combines with J gene TRBJ2-1; TRBD1 aligns across 7 bases. The CDR3 runs to 13 residues. V trimming: 7 bases; J trimming: 5 bases; junction bases outside the gene matches: 5. Per germline, CDR1 MDHEN and CDR2 SYDVKM. The CDR3 protein is CASTETGDNEQFF. The CDR3 nucleotides read TGTGCCAGCACCGAAACAGGGGACAATGAGCAGTTCTTC. Full variable domain (outside the CDR3, taken from reference TRBV28 and TRBJ2-1): DVKVTQSSRYLVKRTGEKVFLECVQDMDHENMFWYRQDPGLGLRLIYFSYDVKMKEKGDIPEGYSVSREKKERFSLILESASTNQTSMYLCASTETGDNEQFFGPGTRLTVL.

The V call is TRBV27, the J call TRBJ2-3; 7 bases fit TRBD1. V lost 2 bases to trimming and J lost 7 bases; unmatched junction nucleotides: 3. The germline V gene encodes CDR1 MNHEY and CDR2 SMNVEV (reference sequence). CDR3 length equals 13 residues. CDR3 loop: CASSLRGPNTQYF. In DNA form, the CDR3 reads TGTGCCAGCAGTTTAAGGGGGCCAAATACGCAGTATTTT.

This chain uses TRBV7-9 with TRBJ2-3, with 8 bases fitting TRBD2. V gave up 8 bases and J gave up 3 bases; unmatched junction bases: 7. This CDR3 is 14 amino acids long. Germline lookup yields CDR1 SEHNR and CDR2 FQNEAQ (reference sequence). This chain's CDR3 is CASSVAGITDTQYF. CDR3 sequence (DNA): TGTGCCAGCTCGGTAGCGGGAATAACAGATACGCAGTATTTT.

V usage is TRBV28 and J usage is TRBJ2-5; 7 bases fit TRBD2. The CDR3 length is 15 residues. Germline CDR1 and CDR2: MDHEN and SYDVKM. The V and J ends lost 6 bases and 11 bases, in that order; junction bases with no gene match: 18. CDR3 nucleotide sequence: TGTGCCAGCAGCCCGGGAGGAAGCGCTTACTATGAGCAGTACTTC. It encodes CASSPGGSAYYEQYF.

This clone was detected once. This chain links TRBV4-1 with TRBJ2-7, with 13 bases aligning to TRBD2. V shed 0 bases, J shed 5 bases, and the junction held 4 bases outside the gene matches. The CDR3 has 16 residues. Germline V gene sequence: CDR1 MGHRA, CDR2 YSYEKL. CDR3 DNA sequence: TGCGCCAGCAGCCAAGAACTAGCGGGAGGGCCCCACGAGCAGTACTTC. The encoded protein is CASSQELAGGPHEQYF.

The chain is built from TRBV21-1 and TRBJ1-4. TRBV21-1 is a recognized pseudogene. There are 14 residues in the CDR3. The CDR3, as DNA: TGTGCCAGCAGCACCGGGAGAGAAAATGAAAAACTGTTTTTT. As protein: CASSTGRENEKLFF.

The rearrangement uses TRBV2 and TRBJ2-1; D is ambiguous. Germline lookup yields CDR1 SNHLY and CDR2 FYNNEI. V lost 7 bases to trimming and J lost 2 bases, with 6 bases between them. The CDR3 consists of 12 residues. CDR3 residues: CASNGAYNEQFF. Written as DNA, the CDR3 is TGTGCCAGCAACGGAGCCTACAATGAGCAGTTCTTC.

This sequence joins TRBV7-9 and TRBJ1-3, with no clear D. Trimming removed 2 bases from V and 0 bases from J, with 8 bases in between. The CDR3 has 15 amino acids. The V gene's germline CDR1 is SEHNR and CDR2 FQNEAQ (reference sequence). This CDR3 is CASSLQENSGNTIYF. CDR3 coding DNA: TGTGCCAGCAGCTTACAGGAGAACTCTGGAAACACCATATATTTT. The variable domain in full, with the rest retrieved from reference TRBV7-9 and TRBJ1-3, is DTGVSQNPRHKITKRGQNVTFRCDPISEHNRLYWYRQTLGQGPEFLTYFQNEAQLEKSRLLSDRFSAERPKGSFSTLEIQRTEQGDSAMYLCASSLQENSGNTIYFGEGSWLTVV.

The chain's CDR3 is CASSPQGNEQFF. The CDR3 DNA sequence: TGTGCCAGCAGCCCCCAGGGGAATGAGCAGTTCTTC. The chain is built from TRBV13 and TRBJ2-1; D is perhaps TRBD1 (6 bases). CDR1 PRHDT and CDR2 FYEKMQ come from the germline V gene (reference sequence). The CDR3 is 12 residues long. Trimming took 5 bases from V and 7 from J, leaving 9 bases between them. Variable domain in full (rest from reference TRBV13 and TRBJ2-1): AAGVIQSPRHLIKEKRETATLKCYPIPRHDTVYWYQQGPGQDPQFLISFYEKMQSDKGSIPDRFSAQQFSDYHSELNMSSLELGDSALYFCASSPQGNEQFFGPGTRLTVL.

This chain links TRBV19 with TRBJ2-7; 7 nucleotides line up with TRBD2. V dropped 3 bases and J dropped 2; count of bases not matched to a gene: 4. CDR3 size: 14 residues. Looked up from germline, CDR1 is LNHDA and CDR2 is SQIVND (reference sequence). This chain's CDR3 is CASSIGGSPYEQYF. The CDR3 DNA sequence: TGTGCCAGTAGTATCGGCGGGAGCCCCTACGAGCAGTACTTC.

Notes on this clone: The identical CDR3 is also encoded by other nucleotide sequences in the sample. The rearrangement links TRBV27 to TRBJ1-1, with D possibly being TRBD1 (5 bases). Germline CDR1 reads MNHEY; CDR2 reads SMNVEV (reference sequence). Trimming took off 4 bases at V and 4 bases at J, with 7 bases between the two ends. The CDR3 loop spans 12 amino acids. The chain's CDR3 is CASSSGGTEAFF. CDR3 in DNA: TGTGCCAGCAGTTCTGGGGGCACTGAAGCTTTCTTT.

In this sample, this clone turned up once. The J gene is TRBJ1-1, the V gene TRBV5-1, with no clear D. Germline CDR1 is SGHRS and CDR2 is YFSETQ. Trimming removed 2 bases from V and 0 bases from J, with 14 bases in between. CDR3 length equals 16 residues. The CDR3 DNA reads TGCGCCAGCAGCTTCGACGGAGCCACGATGAACACTGAAGCTTTCTTT. Translated: CASSFDGATMNTEAFF.

The J gene is TRBJ2-7, the V gene TRBV27; 9 bases are shared with TRBD1. Germline V gene data show CDR1 as MNHEY and CDR2 as SMNVEV (reference sequence). The CDR3 length is 18 residues. V dropped 4 bases and J dropped 5; count of bases not matched to a gene: 18. The CDR3 here is CASSSNPYHLGQGHEQYF. CDR3 nucleotides: TGTGCCAGCAGTTCGAACCCATATCATTTGGGACAGGGCCACGAGCAGTACTTC.

The chain carries TRBV6-6 and TRBJ1-1; no clear D gene. The V end was cut by 5 bases, the J end by 1 base, with 11 bases between. The V gene's germline CDR1 is MNHNY and CDR2 SVGAGI (reference sequence). The CDR3 has 14 residues. The CDR3 nucleotides are TGTGCCAGCAGTCTTACTCGGAGGAACACTGAAGCTTTCTTT. Amino acid sequence: CASSLTRRNTEAFF.

The chain couples TRBV19 to TRBJ2-2, with 10 bases lining up with TRBD2. V shed 5 bases and J 0 bases; nucleotides not matched to a gene: 9. The CDR3 loop spans 18 amino acids. Germline V lookup: CDR1 LNHDA, CDR2 SQIVND (reference sequence). The CDR3 loop is CASSSLRTSGANTGELFF. The CDR3 coding sequence is TGTGCCAGTAGTTCCCTTCGGACTAGCGGAGCGAACACCGGGGAGCTGTTTTTT.

The CDR3 DNA reads as TGTGCCAGCAGCGCCCAGGGTAATGGCTACACCTTC. Translated, it gives CASSAQGNGYTF. The rearrangement links TRBV13 to TRBJ1-2, with D tentatively TRBD1 (5 bases). The V gene lost 5 bases and the J gene lost 6 bases, with 10 bases spanning the gap. Germline CDR1 is PRHDT and CDR2 is FYEKMQ (reference sequence). This CDR3 has 12 amino acids.